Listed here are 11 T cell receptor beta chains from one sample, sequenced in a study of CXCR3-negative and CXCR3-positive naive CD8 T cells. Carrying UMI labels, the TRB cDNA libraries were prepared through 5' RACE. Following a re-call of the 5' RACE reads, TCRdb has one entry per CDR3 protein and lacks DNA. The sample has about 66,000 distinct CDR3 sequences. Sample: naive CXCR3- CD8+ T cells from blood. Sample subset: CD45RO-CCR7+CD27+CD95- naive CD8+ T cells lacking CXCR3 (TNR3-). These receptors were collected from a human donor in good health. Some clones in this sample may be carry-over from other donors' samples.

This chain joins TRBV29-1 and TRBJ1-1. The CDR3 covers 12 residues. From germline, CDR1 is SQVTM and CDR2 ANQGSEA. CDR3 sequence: CSVEVGATEAFF. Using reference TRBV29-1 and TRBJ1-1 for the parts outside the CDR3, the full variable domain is SAVISQKPSRDICQRGTSLTIQCQVDSQVTMMFWYRQQPGQSLTLIATANQGSEATYESGFVIDKFPISRPNLTFSTLTVSNMSPEDSSIYLCSVEVGATEAFFGQGTRLTVV.

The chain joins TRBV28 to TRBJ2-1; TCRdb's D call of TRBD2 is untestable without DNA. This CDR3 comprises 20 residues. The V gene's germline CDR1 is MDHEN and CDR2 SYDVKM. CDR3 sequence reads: CASSFRTSGGKSATYNEQFF.

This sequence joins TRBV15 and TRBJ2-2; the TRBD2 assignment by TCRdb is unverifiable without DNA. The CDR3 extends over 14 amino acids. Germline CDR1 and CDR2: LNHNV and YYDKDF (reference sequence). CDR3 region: CATTRRDTGGELFF.

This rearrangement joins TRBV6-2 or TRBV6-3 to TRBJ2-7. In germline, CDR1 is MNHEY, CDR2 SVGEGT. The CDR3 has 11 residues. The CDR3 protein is CASSYSHEQYF.

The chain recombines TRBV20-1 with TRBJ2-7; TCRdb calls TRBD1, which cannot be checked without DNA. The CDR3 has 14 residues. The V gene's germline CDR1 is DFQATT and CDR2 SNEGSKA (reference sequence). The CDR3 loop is CSARDPDRSYEQYF.

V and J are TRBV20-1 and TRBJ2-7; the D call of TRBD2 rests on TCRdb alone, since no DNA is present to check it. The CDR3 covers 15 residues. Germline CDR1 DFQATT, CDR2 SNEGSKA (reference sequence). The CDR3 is CSAQEYRDRAYEQYF.

CDR3 in amino acids: CSARDYEQDETQYF. The chain is built from TRBV20-1 and TRBJ2-5; TCRdb's D call of TRBD1 is untestable without DNA. In germline, CDR1 is DFQATT, CDR2 SNEGSKA (reference sequence). CDR3 length: 14 residues.

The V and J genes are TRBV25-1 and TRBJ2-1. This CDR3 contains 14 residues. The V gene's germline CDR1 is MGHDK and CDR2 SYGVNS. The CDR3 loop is CASSGVVSYNEQFF.

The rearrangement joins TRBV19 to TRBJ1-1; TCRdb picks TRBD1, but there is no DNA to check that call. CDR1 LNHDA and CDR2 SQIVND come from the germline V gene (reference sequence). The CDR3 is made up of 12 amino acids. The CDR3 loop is CASSPAVTEAFF.

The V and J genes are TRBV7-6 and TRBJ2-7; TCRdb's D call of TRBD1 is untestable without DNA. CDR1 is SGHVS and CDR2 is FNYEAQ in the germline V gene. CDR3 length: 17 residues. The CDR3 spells CASSAGTGPTLTYEQYF.

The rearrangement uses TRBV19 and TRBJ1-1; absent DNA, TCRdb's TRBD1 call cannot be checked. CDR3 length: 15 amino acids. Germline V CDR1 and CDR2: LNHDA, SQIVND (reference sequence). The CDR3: CASSMADPRNTEAFF.